The next 12 T cell receptor beta chains were all read from a single sample in a study of CD8 T cells in Susac syndrome. The RNA input was roughly 0.45 to 1 ug, and it was reverse transcribed with random hexamers. Via MiXCR, TCRdb re-called the immunoSEQ multiplex PCR reads, giving one row per CDR3 protein. The table lists about 160,000 distinct CDR3 sequences, roughly 95% of them singletons. Sample: CD4+ T cells from PBMCs. These receptors were taken from a human donor with multiple sclerosis.

The V gene is TRBV4-1, the J gene TRBJ2-1, with D perhaps being TRBD1 or TRBD2 (5 bases each). The ends were cut back, 4 bases at V and 5 bases at J, with 15 bases in the middle. The CDR3 sequence is 15 residues long. Looked up from germline, CDR1 is MGHRA and CDR2 is YSYEKL. For the CDR3, the DNA is TGCGCCAGCAGCCCAGGGCCGGGGCGAAACAATGAGCAGTTCTTC. Translated, it gives CASSPGPGRNNEQFF.

The rearrangement uses TRBV24-1 and TRBJ2-5; TRBD1 or TRBD2 may be the D gene (5 bases each). The length of the CDR3 is 12 residues. Trimming took 2 bases from V and 10 from J, leaving 10 bases between them. CDR1 and CDR2 (germline): KGHDR, SFDVKD. As DNA, the CDR3 is TGTGCCACCAGTGATTCGGGACGGGTCCAGTACTTC. This sequence encodes CATSDSGRVQYF.

This sequence joins TRBV2 and TRBJ1-1; 7 bases map to TRBD1. The CDR3 has 13 residues. The germline gives CDR1 SNHLY, CDR2 FYNNEI. V shed 5 bases, J shed 5 bases, and the junction held 5 bases outside the gene matches. CDR3 protein: CASSSGGATEAFF. The CDR3, as DNA: TGTGCCAGCAGTTCAGGGGGGGCAACTGAAGCTTTCTTT.

In DNA form, the CDR3 reads TGCGCCAGCAGCTTGGATTTAGCGGGAACCTACGAGCAGTACTTC. Protein sequence: CASSLDLAGTYEQYF. This chain uses TRBV5-1 with TRBJ2-7; 8 bases fit TRBD2. V lost 0 bases and J lost 2; bases outside the gene matches: 4. The CDR3 length is 15 residues. CDR1 SGHRS and CDR2 YFSETQ come from the germline V gene. Using reference TRBV5-1 and TRBJ2-7 for the parts outside the CDR3, the full variable domain is KAGVTQTPRYLIKTRGQQVTLSCSPISGHRSVSWYQQTPGQGLQFLFEYFSETQRNKGNFPGRFSGRQFSNSRSEMNVSTLELGDSALYLCASSLDLAGTYEQYFGPGTRLTVT.

This clonotype has just one count. This sequence joins TRBV6-4 and TRBJ1-5, with D maybe TRBD1 (5 bases). CDR1 and CDR2 (germline): MRHNA, SNTAGT. CDR3 size: 16 residues. V lost 8 bases, J lost 4 bases, and 21 bases lay in between. CDR3 nucleotide sequence: TGTGCCAGCCGGCGGGCTAAGGGAGGGGAAAATCAGCCCCAGCATTTT. Translation: CASRRAKGGENQPQHF.

The rearrangement links TRBV7-3 to TRBJ2-5; D might be TRBD1 or TRBD2, each matching 6 bases. Germline assignment: CDR1 SGHTA and CDR2 FQGTGA. V was trimmed by 3 bases and J by 5 bases, leaving 10 bases between them. This CDR3 contains 13 residues. The CDR3 reads CASSFLGGETQYF. DNA of the CDR3: TGTGCCAGCAGCTTTCTAGGGGGGGAGACCCAGTACTTC.

The chain combines TRBV20-1 with TRBJ2-5; 13 bases agree with TRBD2. In germline, CDR1 is DFQATT, CDR2 SNEGSKA (reference sequence). This CDR3 comprises 14 residues. The V and J ends lost 7 bases and 6 bases, in that order; junction bases with no gene match: 8. In nucleotides, the CDR3 is TGCAGTGTCCCCCCAGGGACTAGCGGGAAGACCCAGTACTTC. It translates to CSVPPGTSGKTQYF.

The J gene is TRBJ1-2, the V gene TRBV29-1; 10 bases agree with TRBD1. J was trimmed by 5 bases and V by 4 bases; bases with no gene match: 4. CDR3 length: 13 amino acids. Per the germline V gene, CDR1 is SQVTM and CDR2 is ANQGSEA. The CDR3 coding sequence is TGCAGCGTTGCACGGGGACAGGGGTATGGCTACACCTTC. Its translation: CSVARGQGYGYTF.

This chain uses TRBV3-1 with TRBJ2-1; 11 nucleotides align to TRBD2. In germline, CDR1 is LGHDT, CDR2 YNNKEL (reference sequence). After removal of 0 bases from V and 7 bases from J, the junction contained 5 bases not matched to a gene. This CDR3 has 16 amino acids. CDR3 DNA: TGTGCCAGCAGCCAAGAGAAACGGACTAGCGGGAATGAGCAGTTCTTC. This gives the protein CASSQEKRTSGNEQFF.

The CDR3 nucleotides read TGTGCCAGCAGTAAGGACAGAGATAGCAATCAGCCCCAGCATTTT. This sequence encodes CASSKDRDSNQPQHF. This chain connects TRBV2 to TRBJ1-5; D may be TRBD1 (6 bases). Trimming stripped 5 bases from V and 0 bases from J, with 11 bases between. The CDR3 consists of 15 residues. CDR1 is SNHLY, CDR2 FYNNEI, per germline.

This clonotype came up once. The chain links TRBV4-1 to TRBJ2-1, with D unclear. V lost 4 bases, J lost 7 bases, and 8 bases lay in between. Germline CDR1 is MGHRA and CDR2 is YSYEKL. CDR3 length: 12 residues. DNA of the CDR3: TGCGCCAGCAGCCGCCCTCTGAATGAGCAGTTCTTC. Protein: CASSRPLNEQFF.

The CDR3 reads CASSLVGTPGETQYF. CDR3 nucleotides: TGTGCCAGCAGCTTAGTGGGGACACCCGGGGAGACCCAGTACTTC. The chain has TRBV7-8 and TRBJ2-5; possibly TRBD1 for D (6 bases). CDR1 is SGHVS and CDR2 is FQNEAQ in the germline V gene. The ends were cut back, 1 base at V and 5 bases at J, with 14 bases in the middle. This CDR3 spans 15 amino acids.